This T cell receptor (beta chain) was found in a study of OX40 agonist ivuxolimab in advanced cancers. Study-level background: At doses from 0.01 to 10 mg/kg, patients were given intravenous ivuxolimab every 2 weeks.

Note on this clone: Antigen unknown.

This table comes from immunoSEQ multiplex PCR, and its TCRdb copy is limited to in-frame clones, with some not included. Of under 95,000 clones listed, around 90% are singletons. Overall study results and limits: Among the lowest peripheral clonal expansion occurred in 0.1-3.0 mg/kg partial responders. Clonal expansion from baseline to week 6 occurred in both CD4+ and CD8+ T cells.

This receptor was identified in an adult with an advanced solid tumor such as melanoma, head and neck, liver or kidney cancer. The sequences come from CD4+ or CD8+ T cells sorted from blood, collected in a trial of the OX40 agonist ivuxolimab.

The DNA of the CDR3 is TGTGCCAGCAGCCCCACGAGCGGGAGCACAGATACGCAGTATTTT. This gives the protein CASSPTSGSTDTQYF. The J gene is TRBJ2-3, the V gene TRBV11-2; D might be TRBD2 (6 bases). The germline gives CDR1 SGHAT, CDR2 FQNNGV. The length of the CDR3 is 15 residues. V was trimmed by 5 bases and J by 0 bases, leaving 12 bases between them.